Listed here is a single TCR beta chain. An end of the junction does not agree with germline; a read error may underlie this. The data were taken from a study of blood T cell repertoires in COVID-19. Study-wide background: COVID-19 samples, acute and convalescent, were from the United States, Italy and Spain. The analysed material was cDNA or gDNA that came from T cells, B-cell-depleted T cells, or PBMCs.

This CDR3 is built from 11 residues. In the original analysis: For nucleated cells, counts were estimated from reference gene primer amplification. Assay: immunoSEQ multiplex PCR; the TCRdb copy retains only in-frame clones and omits some. The D gene and trimming were derived from the DNA, and the V and J assignments and clone size from that table. Counted here are under 300,000 clones, about 79% occurring once; the ten biggest clones make up about 2.1%. The gene calls are TRBV12-3 or TRBV12-4 and TRBJ1-2, with TRBD1 identical over 9 bases. This sequence originates from a man aged 40-55 years who had recovered from COVID-19. Sequenced material: peripheral blood. CDR3 coding DNA: TGTGCCAGCAGACGCCGGGACAGGGCCCTCTTC. Encoded protein: CASRRRDRALF.